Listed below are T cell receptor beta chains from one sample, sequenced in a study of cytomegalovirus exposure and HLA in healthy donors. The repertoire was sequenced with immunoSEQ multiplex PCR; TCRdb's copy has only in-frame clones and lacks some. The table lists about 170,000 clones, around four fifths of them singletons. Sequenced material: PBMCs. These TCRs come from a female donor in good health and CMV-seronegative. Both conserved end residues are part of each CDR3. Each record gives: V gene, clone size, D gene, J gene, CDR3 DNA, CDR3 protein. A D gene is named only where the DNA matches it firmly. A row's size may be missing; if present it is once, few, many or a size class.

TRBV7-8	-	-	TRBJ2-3	TGTGCCAGCAGCCAAACACAGGGTGGTAGGACAGATACGCAGTATTTT	CASSQTQGGRTDTQYF
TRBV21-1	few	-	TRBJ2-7	TGTGCCAGCAGCAAGGAATGTATGGGACAGGGTAATATCTACGAGCAGTACTTC	CASSKECMGQGNIYEQYF
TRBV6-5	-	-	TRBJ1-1	TGTGCCAGCAGTTACTCAAACAGGAACACTGAAGCTTTCTTT	CASSYSNRNTEAFF
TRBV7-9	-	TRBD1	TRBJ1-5	TGTGCCAGCAGCGAGGGGACAGGGGGACAGCCCCAGCATTTT	CASSEGTGGQPQHF
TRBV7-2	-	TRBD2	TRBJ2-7	TGTGCCAGCAGCTTCCTAGCGGGAGCCTACGAGCAGTACTTC	CASSFLAGAYEQYF
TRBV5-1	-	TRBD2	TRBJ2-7	TGCGCCAGCAGCTCCGTAGCGGGAGGATGGGAGCAGTACTTC	CASSSVAGGWEQYF
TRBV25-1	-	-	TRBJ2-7	TGTGCCAGCAGACGGAATTTGGACGGGGTGAAGGAGCAGTACTTC	CASRRNLDGVKEQYF
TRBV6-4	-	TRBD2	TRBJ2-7	TGTGCCAGCAGTGACCGGGAGGGGTGCCCCTACGAGCAGTACTTC	CASSDREGCPYEQYF
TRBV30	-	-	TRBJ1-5	TGTGCCTGGAGTGTAAGGGGGGGCGGTCAGCCCCAGCATTTT	CAWSVRGGGQPQHF
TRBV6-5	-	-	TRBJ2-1	TGTGCCAGCAGTTGGGCACCCTACAATGAGCAGTTCTTC	CASSWAPYNEQFF
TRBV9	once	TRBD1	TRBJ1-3	TGTGCCAGCAGCTCACACCAGGGGGACGGAAACACCATATATTTT	CASSSHQGDGNTIYF
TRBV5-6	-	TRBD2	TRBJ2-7	TGTGCCAGCAGCTTGGCGGGGGGGCTCTACGAGCAGTACTTC	CASSLAGGLYEQYF
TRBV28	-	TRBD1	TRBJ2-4	TGTGCCAGCAGCCGGACAGGGACGGTAGCCAAAAACATTCAGTACTTC	CASSRTGTVAKNIQYF
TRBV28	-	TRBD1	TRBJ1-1	TGCGCCAGCAGTCCACTACAGGGGGCGTATACTGAAGCTTTCTTT	CASSPLQGAYTEAFF
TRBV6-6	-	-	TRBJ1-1	TGTGCCAGCAGCTCGGGGGGGGAGAGGGGGAACACTGAAGCTTTCTTT	CASSSGGERGNTEAFF
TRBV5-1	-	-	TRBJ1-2	TGCGCCAGCAGCGAGCTACAGGGAAACTATGGCTACACCTTC	CASSELQGNYGYTF
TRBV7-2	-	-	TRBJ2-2	TGTGCCAGCAGCTTCACTAACACCGGGGAGCTGTTTTTT	CASSFTNTGELFF
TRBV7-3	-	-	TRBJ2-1	TGTGCCAGCAGCTTAACGAGAGGCCGTGAGCAGTTCTTC	CASSLTRGREQFF